Listed below are T cell receptor beta chains from one sample, sequenced in a study of blood T cell repertoires in COVID-19. Produced via immunoSEQ multiplex PCR; TCRdb's table is partial and in-frame only. The table has some 42,000 clones, about 85% seen once. Material for sequencing was peripheral blood. The receptors shown here come from a man between 45 and 60 years old with active COVID-19. Both conserved end residues are part of each CDR3. D genes are given only for firm matches. Where a row states a size, it is once, few, many or the class of an expanded clone; other rows omit it.

>few|.|TRBV11-3|17|TRBJ2-2
CASSSVTRGQITGELFF
TGTGCCAGCAGCTCCGTGACTAGGGGACAGATCACCGGGGAGCTGTTTTTT
>.|.|TRBV7-8|13|TRBJ2-2
CASSQQRAGSCFF
.
>.|.|TRBV5-5|15|TRBJ1-5
CASGASGSSNQPQHF
TGTGCCAGCGGCGCCTCCGGGTCGAGCAATCAGCCCCAGCATTTT
>.|.|TRBV10-3|13|TRBJ1-5
CATWGGNGQPQHF
TGTGCCACCTGGGGGGGAAATGGTCAGCCCCAGCATTTT
>.|TRBD1|TRBV7-2|17|TRBJ1-5
CASSQEGQLYSNQPQHF
TGTGCCAGCAGCCAAGAGGGACAGTTATATAGCAATCAGCCCCAGCATTTT
>once|.|TRBV29-1|11|TRBJ2-3
CSGARTDTQYF
TGCAGCGGCGCCCGTACAGATACGCAGTATTTT
>few|.|TRBV5-6|15|TRBJ1-3
CASSYQTNSGNTIYF
TGTGCCAGCAGTTATCAGACAAACTCTGGAAACACCATATATTTT
>.|.|TRBV6-4|13|TRBJ1-6
CASSEGEGSPLHF
TGTGCCAGCAGTGAGGGGGAGGGTTCACCCCTCCACTTT
>.|TRBD2|TRBV15|18|TRBJ2-3
CATSRVRPGLAVPDTQYF
TGTGCCACCAGCAGAGTGCGACCGGGACTAGCAGTTCCAGATACGCAGTATTTT
>.|.|TRBV9|15|TRBJ2-7
CASSPGVTRTYEQYF
TGTGCCAGCAGCCCGGGGGTTACTCGGACCTACGAGCAGTACTTC
>.|.|TRBV7-9|14|TRBJ2-7
CASSLERGSYEQYF
TGTGCCAGCAGCTTAGAACGGGGGTCCTACGAGCAGTACTTC
>.|TRBD2|TRBV29-1|14|TRBJ2-1
CSVERLAGVQEQFF
TGCAGCGTTGAGCGGCTAGCGGGAGTCCAGGAGCAGTTCTTC
>.|TRBD1|TRBV6-1|15|TRBJ1-2
CASSDRDRYFYGYTF
TGTGCCAGCAGTGACCGGGACAGATATTTCTATGGCTACACCTTC
>once|.|TRBV11-3|13|TRBJ2-5
CASSLDPTGTQYF
TGTGCCAGCAGCTTAGATCCGACGGGAACCCAGTACTTC
>once|.|TRBV19|14|TRBJ2-4
CASSPGLTKNIQYF
TGTGCCAGTAGTCCGGGACTGACTAAAAACATTCAGTACTTC
>.|TRBD1|TRBV5-4|14|TRBJ2-5
CASSEGQGAETQYF
TGTGCCAGCAGCGAGGGACAGGGGGCAGAGACCCAGTACTTC